This TCR beta chain was captured in a study of PD-L1 blockade in urothelial cancer. Whole-study context: Analyzed time points were 3 weeks (second dose) and 6 weeks after therapy began.

Sequenced by immunoSEQ multiplex PCR; TCRdb stores in-frame clones only, minus some. The table records some 110,000 clones, 91% of them present only once. Whole-study findings and limits: Pretreatment blood TCR clonality under the median forecast improved survival.

CDR1 and CDR2 (germline): MDHEN, SYDVKM. The CDR3 loop spans 14 amino acids. V shed 3 bases and J shed 4 bases, with 11 bases lying between them. As for time point: peripheral blood 6 weeks after treatment start. A note on this clone: Antigen unknown.

This TCR came from a man aged 55 to 70 with urothelial cancer. Sequencing was performed on PBMCs, taken around atezolizumab (anti-PD-L1) treatment. The V call is TRBV28, the J call TRBJ2-3; weak D call: TRBD2 (5 bases). The CDR3 DNA is TGTGCCAGCAGTTTGTCGTCGCGGGCAGATACGCAGTATTTT. Protein product: CASSLSSRADTQYF.